Below, 27 T cell receptor beta chains from the same sample are listed, as sequenced in a study of tumor-infiltrating lymphocytes in oesophageal squamous cell carcinoma. Using its own MiXCR run on the PCR reads, TCRdb lists one record per CDR3 protein. Of a few thousand distinct CDR3 sequences in the sample, about 16% are singletons; the top ten hold about 26%. Sequenced: esophageal tumor tissue. Receptors originate from a male donor with esophageal squamous cell carcinoma.

By share, this clonotype counts as medium-sized. The chain carries TRBV5-1 and TRBJ2-5; D unresolved. This CDR3 is built from 11 residues. The V gene's germline CDR1 is SGHRS and CDR2 YFSETQ. The germline V and J ends were trimmed by 1 base and 2 bases, with 0 bases remaining between them. The DNA for the CDR3 is TGCGCCAGCAGCTTGCAAGAGACCCAGTACTTC. This encodes CASSLQETQYF.

This clonotype was seen ten or more times. The chain couples TRBV5-1 to TRBJ2-5, with a tentative D call TRBD2 (6 bases). The CDR3 contains 14 residues. Germline CDR1 reads SGHRS; CDR2 reads YFSETQ. V was trimmed by 1 base and J by 2 bases, leaving 9 bases between them. The CDR3 protein is CASSLRGGQETQYF. CDR3 DNA: TGCGCCAGCAGCTTGAGGGGAGGACAAGAGACCCAGTACTTC.

This clonotype has a count of ten or more. The final CDR3 position lacks the conserved phenylalanine or tryptophan, pointing to a likely read error. The DNA is left out, because the CDR3 cannot be placed on it with certainty; the CDR3 is given as TCRdb lists it. The chain joins TRBV12-3 or TRBV12-4 to TRBJ2-6; TRBD2, the table's D call, was not compared with the DNA. The CDR3 sequence runs 8 residues, both termini included. The CDR3 is CASSHRLA.

V and J are TRBV19 and TRBJ2-5; no firm D call. Trimming stripped 6 bases from V and 0 bases from J, with 8 bases between. The germline gives CDR1 LNHDA, CDR2 SQIVND (reference sequence). This CDR3 has 13 amino acids. The CDR3 DNA reads as TGTGCCAGTAGAAACAAGTACCAAGAGACCCAGTACTTC. Translated: CASRNKYQETQYF. Full variable domain (rest looked up from reference TRBV19 and TRBJ2-5): DGGITQSPKYLFRKEGQNVTLSCEQNLNHDAMYWYRQDPGQGLRLIYYSQIVNDFQKGDIAEGYSVSREKKESFPLTVTSAQKNPTAFYLCASRNKYQETQYFGPGTRLLVL.

This clonotype is judged medium-sized. Its ends do not fully match the called genes, so a read error is possible. The chain carries TRBV10-3 and TRBJ2-7; the D gene is possibly TRBD1 (6 bases). The CDR3 has 13 residues. The V gene's germline CDR1 is ENHRY and CDR2 SYGVKD. The CDR3 reads CAITDRQLSPLHF. For the CDR3, the DNA is TGTGCCATCACCGACAGGCAACTTTCACCCCTCCACTTC.

The sample holds many counts of this clonotype. This rearrangement joins TRBV2 to TRBJ2-5; unclear D gene. V dropped 4 bases and J dropped 4 bases, with 10 bases sitting between them. This CDR3 spans 13 amino acids. Looked up from germline, CDR1 is SNHLY and CDR2 is FYNNEI. CDR3 sequence reads: CASSGPGVETQYF. The CDR3 DNA is TGTGCCAGCAGTGGACCTGGAGTAGAGACCCAGTACTTC.

V and J are TRBV2 and TRBJ1-1; D possibly corresponds to TRBD1 (5 bases). CDR1 is SNHLY and CDR2 is FYNNEI in the germline V gene. Trimming shortened V by 5 bases and J by 10 bases, and 14 bases separated the two germline ends. The CDR3 is 12 amino acids. The CDR3 here is CASSITRVGAFF. The CDR3 DNA reads TGTGCCAGCAGTATCACCAGGGTTGGAGCTTTCTTT.

Remarks on this clonotype: The CDR3 does not close with the conserved phenylalanine or tryptophan, likely indicating a read error. No DNA is shown, since the ends of the CDR3 on it are uncertain; the CDR3 is the one TCRdb lists. The chain combines TRBV6-1 with TRBJ2-1; the table assigns TRBD1, which was not confirmed against the DNA. Germline V gene lookup returns CDR1 MNHNS and CDR2 SASEGT. The CDR3 adds up to 17 amino acids, both ends counted. The CDR3 reads CASSHQGLFGYEQYFGN.

There are many counts of this clonotype. CDR3 coding DNA: TGTGCCAGCCGAAAGACTGGAAACACCATATATTTT. It encodes CASRKTGNTIYF. V usage is TRBV5-6 and J usage is TRBJ1-3; D unclear. Trimming pared 7 bases from V and 2 bases from J, leaving 7 bases between. Germline values: CDR1 SGHDT, CDR2 YYEEEE. This CDR3 has 12 amino acids.

This clonotype was seen at least ten times. The chain is built from TRBV6-4 and TRBJ2-2; 7 bases are a match to TRBD1. The CDR3 spans 16 residues. V shed 0 bases and J 3 bases; nucleotides not matched to a gene: 4. From germline, CDR1 is MRHNA and CDR2 SNTAGT. Here the CDR3 reads CASSDSWTGDTGELFF. The CDR3 bases are TGTGCCAGCAGTGACTCCTGGACAGGAGACACCGGGGAGCTGTTTTTT.

The V gene is TRBV20-1, the J gene TRBJ2-5; the match to TRBD2 covers 8 bases. Germline loops: CDR1 DFQATT, CDR2 SNEGSKA (reference sequence). V gave up 4 bases and J gave up 4 bases; unmatched junction bases: 5. The CDR3 covers 13 residues. CDR3 protein: CSANTRGGETQYF. CDR3 coding DNA: TGCAGTGCTAACACTCGGGGGGGAGAGACCCAGTACTTC.

This clonotype was seen more than once but under ten times. The rearrangement uses TRBV10-3 and TRBJ1-3; no firm D call. Trimming took off 3 bases at V and 1 base at J, with 7 bases between the two ends. This CDR3 is 14 amino acids long. Germline lookup yields CDR1 ENHRY and CDR2 SYGVKD. The CDR3 region is CAISDSRSGNTIYF. As DNA, the CDR3 is TGTGCCATCAGTGACTCGAGATCTGGAAACACCATATATTTT.

This clonotype was recorded many times. The V call is TRBV5-6, the J call TRBJ1-2; a weak D match, TRBD1 (5 bases). CDR3 length equals 13 residues. V was cut by 0 bases and J by 4 bases, with 7 bases left in between. The germline V gene encodes CDR1 SGHDT and CDR2 YYEEEE. The CDR3 DNA reads TGTGCCAGCAGCTTGGGGGGGACCTATGGCTACACCTTC. It specifies CASSLGGTYGYTF.

Relative to its sample, this clonotype is large. The chain links TRBV7-8 to TRBJ2-3; D remains ambiguous. Germline CDR1 and CDR2: SGHVS and FQNEAQ. The length of the CDR3 is 13 residues. Between the trimmed V and J ends, which lost 3 bases and 5 bases, there was a span of 9 bases. Here the CDR3 reads CASSFDLGDTQYF. The CDR3 DNA is TGTGCCAGCAGCTTCGACCTCGGAGATACGCAGTATTTT.

This clonotype is judged medium-sized (0.01 to 0.1%). This chain's CDR3 is CASSDCREYEQYF. The DNA of the CDR3 is TGTGCCAGCAGTGACTGCAGGGAGTACGAGCAGTACTTC. This chain connects TRBV6-4 to TRBJ2-7; either TRBD1 or TRBD2 may fit D (5 bases each). V dropped 1 base and J dropped 4 bases, with 8 bases sitting between them. The CDR3 is 13 residues long. Germline CDR1 and CDR2: MRHNA and SNTAGT.

In its sample, this clonotype ranks as medium-sized. This chain joins TRBV7-8 and TRBJ2-3; D gene ambiguous. The CDR3 contains 12 residues. Trimming stripped 3 bases from V and 2 bases from J, with 3 bases between. The germline gives CDR1 SGHVS, CDR2 FQNEAQ. The CDR3 DNA follows: TGTGCCAGCAGCTTGGACACAGATACGCAGTATTTT. This sequence encodes CASSLDTDTQYF. The full variable domain, its missing parts supplied by reference TRBV7-8 and TRBJ2-3, is GAGVSQSPRYKVAKRGQDVALRCDPISGHVSLFWYQQALGQGPEFLTYFQNEAQLDKSGLPSDRFFAERPEGSVSTLKIQRTQQEDSAVYLCASSLDTDTQYFGPGTRLTVL.

Judged by abundance, this clonotype is medium-sized (0.01 to 0.1%). The chain is built from TRBV18 and TRBJ1-1; TRBD1 might be the D (5 bases). This CDR3 comprises 12 residues. V lost 4 bases to trimming and J lost 6 bases, with 9 bases between them. In germline, CDR1 is KGHSH, CDR2 LQKENI. In nucleotides, the CDR3 is TGTGCCAGCTCACTGCAGGGTGCTGAAGCTTTCTTT. The encoded protein is CASSLQGAEAFF.

This chain uses TRBV30 with TRBJ2-5; D is tentatively TRBD1 or TRBD2 (7 bases each). The V and J ends lost 3 bases and 5 bases respectively, with 22 bases between them. Germline CDR1 GTSNPN, CDR2 SVGIG (reference sequence). CDR3 length equals 16 residues. CDR3 sequence (DNA): TGTGCCTGGAGCGTTGGGTCAGGGGGGAGGGTGGAGACCCAGTACTTC. Amino acid sequence: CAWSVGSGGRVETQYF.

This clonotype is labeled medium-sized. J is TRBJ2-1 and V is TRBV6-1; D is ambiguous. Per the germline V gene, CDR1 is MNHNS and CDR2 is SASEGT. There are 16 residues in the CDR3. V was cut by 5 bases and J by 7 bases, with 21 bases left in between. CDR3 loop: CASSFGTAHLMNEQFF. CDR3 coding DNA: TGTGCCAGCAGTTTTGGTACGGCCCACCTGATGAATGAGCAGTTCTTC.

This clonotype has at least ten counts. The chain recombines TRBV19 with TRBJ1-1; 7 bases line up with TRBD1. After removal of 6 bases from V and 4 bases from J, the junction contained 5 bases not matched to a gene. CDR3 length equals 13 residues. Germline V gene data show CDR1 as LNHDA and CDR2 as SQIVND (reference sequence). The CDR3 coding sequence is TGTGCCAGTAGAACAGGGGAGGTCACTGAAGCTTTCTTT. Translation gives CASRTGEVTEAFF.

This clonotype was seen repeatedly, ten times or more. The chain has TRBV5-5 and TRBJ2-1; 16 bases align to TRBD2. CDR3 length equals 17 residues. The V and J ends lost 3 bases and 7 bases, in that order; junction bases with no gene match: 7. CDR1 is SGHKS, CDR2 YYEKEE, per germline (reference sequence). The CDR3 nucleotides read TGTGCCAGCAGCTATGGGACTAGCGGGGGGGCTGGGAATGAGCAGTTCTTC. It encodes CASSYGTSGGAGNEQFF.

This clonotype counts as large (0.1 to 1%). The chain has TRBV5-1 and TRBJ2-1; TRBD1 might be the D (5 bases). This CDR3 spans 12 amino acids. Germline V gene lookup returns CDR1 SGHRS and CDR2 YFSETQ. The V gene lost 4 bases and the J gene lost 6 bases, with 8 bases spanning the gap. CDR3: CASSPDINEQFF. Written as DNA, the CDR3 is TGCGCCAGCAGCCCGGACATCAATGAGCAGTTCTTC.

The genes are TRBV2 and TRBJ2-2; D is ambiguous. The length of the CDR3 is 14 residues. Germline V lookup: CDR1 SNHLY, CDR2 FYNNEI. V lost 4 bases and J 3 bases, leaving 9 bases between the germline ends. The CDR3 region has the DNA TGTGCCAGCAGTGCTGCTGTTGACACCGGGGAGCTGTTTTTT. This codes for CASSAAVDTGELFF.

By frequency in the sample, this clonotype is medium-sized. The chain carries TRBV11-2 and TRBJ2-2; D is perhaps TRBD2 (7 bases). Trimming left V 1 base short and J 7 bases short, with 13 bases between. CDR3 size: 15 residues. Germline CDR1 reads SGHAT; CDR2 reads FQNNGV. CDR3 nucleotide sequence: TGTGCCAGCAGCTTAGGGGGGGGGCCAATCGGGGAGCTGTTTTTT. Amino acids: CASSLGGGPIGELFF.

CDR3 amino acids: CSVEGQGVVETQYF. The DNA for the CDR3 is TGCAGCGTTGAAGGGCAGGGGGTAGTAGAGACCCAGTACTTC. J is TRBJ2-1 and V is TRBV29-1; 7 nucleotides align to TRBD1. The end of the DNA fits TRBJ2-5 better, so the J call may be wrong. Germline assignment: CDR1 SQVTM and CDR2 ANQGSEA. The CDR3 spans 14 residues.

DNA for the CDR3: TGTGCCAGCAGCCAAGAAGGACAGGGGAGGGAGACCCAGTACTTC. Encoded protein: CASSQEGQGRETQYF. The chain couples TRBV3-1 to TRBJ2-7; 9 bases match TRBD1. The end of the DNA is better explained by TRBJ2-5, so the J call may be wrong. CDR3 length: 15 amino acids. Per the germline V gene, CDR1 is LGHDT and CDR2 is YNNKEL (reference sequence).

The sample holds a few counts of this clonotype. The conserved final phenylalanine or tryptophan is absent from the CDR3, which likely points to a read error. No DNA is shown, since the ends of the CDR3 on it are uncertain; the CDR3 is the one TCRdb lists. The chain joins TRBV28 to TRBJ2-7; the D segment call TRBD1 is taken from the table without a DNA check. Germline CDR1 is MDHEN and CDR2 is SYDVKM. Inclusive of both ends, the CDR3 amounts to 18 amino acids. The CDR3 spells CASSLMGAQGNYGYTFGS.